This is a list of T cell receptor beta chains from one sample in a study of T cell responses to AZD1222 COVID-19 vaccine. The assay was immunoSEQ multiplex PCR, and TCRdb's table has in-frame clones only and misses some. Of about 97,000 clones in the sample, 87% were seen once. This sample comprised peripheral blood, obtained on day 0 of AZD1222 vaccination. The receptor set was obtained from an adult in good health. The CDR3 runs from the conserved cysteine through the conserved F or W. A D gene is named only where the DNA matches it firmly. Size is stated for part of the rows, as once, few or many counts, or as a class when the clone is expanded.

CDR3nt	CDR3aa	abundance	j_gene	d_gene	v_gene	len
TGTGCCAGCGGCGACCTAGCGGGAGGTGGAAATGAGCAGTTCTTC	CASGDLAGGGNEQFF	.	TRBJ2-1	.	TRBV21-1	15
TGCGCCAGCAGTTTTCGGGGGTTGTGGACTGAAGCTTTCTTT	CASSFRGLWTEAFF	.	TRBJ1-1	.	TRBV5-1	14
TGCAGCGTTAGGCTAGCGTTCTACGAGCAGTACTTC	CSVRLAFYEQYF	.	TRBJ2-7	.	TRBV29-1	12
TGCGCCAGCAGCGCTAAACAGGGGGCGCTTACTGAAGCTTTCTTT	CASSAKQGALTEAFF	few	TRBJ1-1	TRBD1	TRBV5-1	15
TGTGCCAGCAGCCAAGATTTGGCTAGCGGGAGTTACAATGAGCAGTTCTTC	CASSQDLASGSYNEQFF	once	TRBJ2-1	TRBD2	TRBV3-1/TRBV3-2	17
TGTGCCAGCAGCCTAGCGGGAGGGGCCTACAATGAGCAGTTCTTC	CASSLAGGAYNEQFF	.	TRBJ2-1	TRBD2	TRBV7-7	15
TGTGCCAGCAGCTTGGACGGGTCCTCCTACGAGCAGTACTTC	CASSLDGSSYEQYF	.	TRBJ2-7	.	TRBV5-5	14
TGTGCCAGCAGCTTAGACCCTAACACTGAAGCTTTCTTT	CASSLDPNTEAFF	once	TRBJ1-1	.	TRBV11-2	13
TGTGCCAGCAGCCGCCAAGGGGGCACTGAAGCTTTCTTT	CASSRQGGTEAFF	.	TRBJ1-1	.	TRBV7-9	13
TGTGCCAGCAGCTTAGGCCCCTCAATTGAGCGCACCGGGGAGCTGTTTTTT	CASSLGPSIERTGELFF	.	TRBJ2-2	.	TRBV11-2	17
TGTGCCAGCAGCTTAGGGCTGGGAAGGGGCACTGAAGCTTTCTTT	CASSLGLGRGTEAFF	.	TRBJ1-1	.	TRBV7-2	15
TGTGCCAGCAGCTTGGTACGGGGTAACACCGGGGAGCTGTTTTTT	CASSLVRGNTGELFF	.	TRBJ2-2	.	TRBV5-4	15
TGTGCCAGTAGTAGAGGCTCTTCGAACTACGAGCAGTACTTC	CASSRGSSNYEQYF	.	TRBJ2-7	.	TRBV19	14
TGCAGTGCTCCAGACACTGAAGCTTTCTTT	CSAPDTEAFF	.	TRBJ1-1	.	TRBV20-1	10
TGTGCCAGCACGACAATTACGGGACGCTGGACAGAAGCTTTCTTT	CASTTITGRWTEAFF	.	TRBJ1-1	.	TRBV7-9	15
TGTGCCAGTTACTCTGGAAACACCATATATTTT	CASYSGNTIYF	.	TRBJ1-3	.	TRBV19	11
TGTGCCAGTAGTATCGGGTCAGGTCGCCGAGGGAATCAGCCCCAGCATTTT	CASSIGSGRRGNQPQHF	.	TRBJ1-5	.	TRBV19	17
TGTGCCAGCACCACTCAGGAGGGGGCTAGCGATGAGCAGTTCTTC	CASTTQEGASDEQFF	.	TRBJ2-1	.	TRBV6-5	15
TGTGCCAGCACATCGGGGACCATCGGCTTCCGTCAGCATTTT	CASTSGTIGFRQHF	.	TRBJ1-5	.	TRBV28	14
TGTGCCAGCAGTCCCGGGACAGGGTCGTTTCAGCCCCAGCATTTT	CASSPGTGSFQPQHF	few	TRBJ1-5	TRBD1	TRBV6-5	15